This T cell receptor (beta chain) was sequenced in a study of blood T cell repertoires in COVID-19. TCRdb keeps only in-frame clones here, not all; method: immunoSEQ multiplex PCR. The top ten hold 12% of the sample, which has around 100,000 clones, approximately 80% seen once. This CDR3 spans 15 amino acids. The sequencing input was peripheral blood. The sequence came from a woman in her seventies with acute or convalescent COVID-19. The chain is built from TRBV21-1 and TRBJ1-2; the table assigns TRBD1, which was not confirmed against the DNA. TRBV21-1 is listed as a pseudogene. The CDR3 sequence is CASSKGGQGSGGYTF. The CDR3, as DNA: TGTGCCAGCAGCAAAGGGGGACAGGGGTCCGGCGGCTACACCTTC.